These 6 T cell receptor beta chains share one sample of origin, sequenced in a study of regulatory T cells in long-lasting Graves disease. Indicated time point: persistent/refractory GD, antithyroid drugs over 5 years with positive TRAb. PBMC-extracted RNA yielded the TCR library. CDR3 regions were amplified by Arm-PCR using iRepertoire HTBI primers to build TCR beta libraries. MiXCR was run by TCRdb on the multiplex PCR reads, yielding one entry per CDR3 protein. The sample gives 310,000 or so distinct CDR3 sequences, around a fifth of which show up once; approximately 53% is in the top ten. Specimen: peripheral blood mononuclear cells (PBMCs), collected when the disease was refractory, from a patient treated with antithyroid drugs. The source of these receptors is a female donor with Graves disease.

The gene calls are TRBV27 and TRBJ2-5, with D perhaps given as TRBD1 or TRBD2 (5 bases each). There are 16 residues in the CDR3. V shed 2 bases and J shed 1 base, with 14 bases lying between them. CDR1 is MNHEY and CDR2 is SMNVEV in the germline V gene (reference sequence). The CDR3 DNA follows: TGTGCCAGCAGTTTACGGGGCGGCCCTCCCCAAGAGACCCAGTACTTC. Protein product: CASSLRGGPPQETQYF.

This clonotype was recorded a few times. V and J are TRBV7-9 and TRBJ2-7; the D gene is possibly TRBD2 (6 bases). Germline assignment: CDR1 SEHNR and CDR2 FQNEAQ (reference sequence). The length of the CDR3 is 13 residues. With 4 bases removed from V and 3 bases from J, the gap between germline ends came to 10 bases. CDR3 bases: TGTGCCAGCAGCTCCCTCGGGAGCTACGAGCAGTACTTC. It specifies CASSSLGSYEQYF.

This clonotype was found many times. J is TRBJ1-2 and V is TRBV28; tentative D call: TRBD1 (6 bases). The CDR3 extends over 13 amino acids. Trimming pared 5 bases from V and 1 base from J, leaving 8 bases between. Germline CDR1 is MDHEN and CDR2 is SYDVKM. The CDR3 spells CASSGDNNYGYTF. The CDR3, as DNA: TGTGCCAGCAGTGGGGACAATAACTATGGCTACACCTTC.

The V gene is TRBV19, the J gene TRBJ1-2, with a weak D call TRBD1 (5 bases). The germline V gene encodes CDR1 LNHDA and CDR2 SQIVND (reference sequence). The V end was cut by 5 bases, the J end by 6 bases, with 19 bases between. The CDR3 is 15 residues long. The CDR3 loop is CASSPIVGDSDGYTF. The CDR3 nucleotides read TGTGCCAGTAGTCCCATCGTGGGGGATTCGGATGGCTACACCTTC.

In DNA, the CDR3 is TGTGCCAGCAGCGTAGTGGCTCAGCCCCAGCATTTT. This translates into CASSVVAQPQHF. The chain couples TRBV9 to TRBJ1-5; the D is unclear. The CDR3 has 12 residues. V was clipped by 0 bases and J by 6 bases, with 4 bases between them. Germline-derived CDR1 and CDR2 are SGDLS and YYNGEE.

In its sample, this clonotype was seen a few times. V gene TRBV12-3 or TRBV12-4 combines with J gene TRBJ1-4, with D possibly matching TRBD1 (6 bases). V lost 7 bases, J lost 8 bases, and 14 bases lay in between. The CDR3 consists of 13 residues. The CDR3 loop reads CASKGGGLEKLFF. The CDR3 DNA sequence: TGTGCCAGCAAGGGAGGGGGGCTCGAAAAACTGTTTTTT.